The rows below give T cell receptor beta chains drawn from one sample of a study of T cell responses to AZD1222 COVID-19 vaccine. Clones were read by immunoSEQ multiplex PCR, and TCRdb kept only the in-frame ones, dropping some. The sample holds about 110,000 clones, approximately 96% seen once. The starting material was peripheral blood, obtained on day 0 of AZD1222 vaccination. These receptors were taken from an adult in good health. CDR3s leave out the opening cysteine and the closing phenylalanine or tryptophan.

J,V,CDR3
TRBJ1-1,TRBV19,ASSIKKGPLNTEAF
TRBJ1-1,TRBV7-2,ASSRQGASTEAF
TRBJ1-5,TRBV7-8,ASSFEAAQNNQPQH
TRBJ1-2,TRBV2,ASSGRDRGYGYT
TRBJ1-2,TRBV11-2,ASSLDVRGAGNYGYT
TRBJ1-1,TRBV10-2,ASADTGGTQREAF
TRBJ2-7,TRBV12-3/TRBV12-4,ASSLGQIYEQY
TRBJ1-1,TRBV27,ASRRGNTEAF
TRBJ1-5,TRBV7-9,ASSDNTGNQPQH
TRBJ2-1,TRBV10-1,ASSERGTSYNEQF
TRBJ1-1,TRBV7-9,ASSPQGSYEAF
TRBJ1-1,TRBV5-6,ASSFRLNTEAF
TRBJ2-3,TRBV7-9,ASRLSGTSGRAGDTQY
TRBJ1-1,TRBV11-2,ASSPGTGGVGEAF
TRBJ1-2,TRBV19,ASSTDFRGVNYGYT
TRBJ1-4,TRBV7-2,ASSPMASNEKLF
TRBJ2-3,TRBV25-1,ASSDEGTDTQY
TRBJ1-1,TRBV7-9,ASSLYPGTGAEVDTEAF
TRBJ1-4,TRBV11-2,ASSFWGQGEKLF
TRBJ2-2,TRBV27,ATGKPGQGGAGELF
TRBJ2-3,TRBV27,ASRPIWGSTDTQY
TRBJ2-3,TRBV11-2,ASSLDRGTDTQY
TRBJ1-5,TRBV18,ASSPRGGNQPQH
TRBJ2-7,TRBV3-1/TRBV3-2,ASSQAYEQY
TRBJ1-1,TRBV5-1,ASSLLTGEVTEAF
TRBJ1-5,TRBV27,ASSFQGAGQPQH
TRBJ1-1,TRBV19,ASSRTGVPGLSTEAF
TRBJ1-3,TRBV19,ASSITGTPGNTIY
TRBJ2-7,TRBV6-5,ASSYAGDLGEQY
TRBJ2-3,TRBV2,ASKEGSGSPDTQY
TRBJ2-1,TRBV9,ASSVTSGIGKNEQF
TRBJ2-7,TRBV19,ASSQLRTGRTYEQY
TRBJ2-1,TRBV2,ASSEAGISYNEQF
TRBJ2-1,TRBV9,ASSVESSSRNEQF
TRBJ1-1,TRBV18,ASLGGRDTEAF
TRBJ2-1,TRBV7-2,ASSPAGYNEQF
TRBJ1-4,TRBV4-2,ASSQDARATNEKLF
TRBJ1-1,TRBV6-5,ASRPGQANTEAF
TRBJ2-5,TRBV10-3,AISESPGLAGEETQY
TRBJ2-2,TRBV5-1,ASSPGVRENTGELF
TRBJ2-2,TRBV11-2,ASRLTSGSPGELF
TRBJ2-5,TRBV7-9,ASSLGDRGAQETQY
TRBJ1-5,TRBV10-2,ASSESSDNQPQH
TRBJ2-1,TRBV9,ASSLRGGYDNEQF
TRBJ1-5,TRBV6-1,ASSEGTGEGQPQH